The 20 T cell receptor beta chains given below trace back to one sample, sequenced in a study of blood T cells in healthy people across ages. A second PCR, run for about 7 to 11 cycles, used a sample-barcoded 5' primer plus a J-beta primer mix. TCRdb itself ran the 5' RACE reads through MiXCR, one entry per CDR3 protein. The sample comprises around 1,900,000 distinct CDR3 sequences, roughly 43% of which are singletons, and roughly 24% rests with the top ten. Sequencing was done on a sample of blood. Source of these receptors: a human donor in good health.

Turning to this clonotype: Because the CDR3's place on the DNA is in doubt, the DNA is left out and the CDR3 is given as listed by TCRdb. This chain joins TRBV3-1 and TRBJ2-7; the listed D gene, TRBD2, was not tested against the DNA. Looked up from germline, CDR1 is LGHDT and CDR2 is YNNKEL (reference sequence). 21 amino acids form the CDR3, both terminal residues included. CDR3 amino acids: CASSFYICSARPRGTHYEQYF.

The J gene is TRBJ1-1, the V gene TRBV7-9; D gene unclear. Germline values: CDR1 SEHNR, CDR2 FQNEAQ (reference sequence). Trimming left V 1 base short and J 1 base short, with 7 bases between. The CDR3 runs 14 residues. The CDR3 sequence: CASSLVRPNTEAFF. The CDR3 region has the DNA TGTGCCAGCAGCTTAGTCCGCCCGAACACTGAAGCTTTCTTT.

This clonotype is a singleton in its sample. CDR3 region: CASSVQGAGDTEAFF. DNA for the CDR3: TGTGCCAGCAGCGTTCAGGGGGCCGGGGACACTGAAGCTTTCTTT. This chain links TRBV7-9 with TRBJ1-1; 8 bases are a match to TRBD1. The germline V gene encodes CDR1 SEHNR and CDR2 FQNEAQ (reference sequence). The trim removed 5 bases at V and 3 bases at J, leaving 8 bases unmatched. This CDR3 comprises 15 residues. Filled out from reference TRBV7-9 and TRBJ1-1, the complete variable domain reads DTGVSQNPRHKITKRGQNVTFRCDPISEHNRLYWYRQTLGQGPEFLTYFQNEAQLEKSRLLSDRFSAERPKGSFSTLEIQRTEQGDSAMYLCASSVQGAGDTEAFFGQGTRLTVV.

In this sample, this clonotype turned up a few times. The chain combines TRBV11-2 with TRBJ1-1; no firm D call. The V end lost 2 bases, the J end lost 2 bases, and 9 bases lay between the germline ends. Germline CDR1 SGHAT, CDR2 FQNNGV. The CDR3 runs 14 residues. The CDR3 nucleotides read TGTGCCAGCAGCTTAATGCCCCAAAACACTGAAGCTTTCTTT. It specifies CASSLMPQNTEAFF.

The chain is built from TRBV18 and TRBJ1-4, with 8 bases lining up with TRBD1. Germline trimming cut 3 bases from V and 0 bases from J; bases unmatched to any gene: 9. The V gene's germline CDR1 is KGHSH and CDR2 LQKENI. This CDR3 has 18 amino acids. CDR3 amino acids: CASSPPTGQDSTNEKLFF. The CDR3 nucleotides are TGTGCCAGCTCACCGCCTACGGGACAGGATTCAACTAATGAAAAACTGTTTTTT.

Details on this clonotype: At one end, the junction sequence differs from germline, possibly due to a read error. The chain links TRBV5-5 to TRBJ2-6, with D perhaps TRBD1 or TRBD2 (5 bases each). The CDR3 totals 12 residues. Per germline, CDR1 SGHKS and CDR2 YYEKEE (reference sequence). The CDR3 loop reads CASSLWWDVPTF. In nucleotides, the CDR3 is TGTGCCAGTAGCTTGTGGTGGGACGTCCCGACTTTC.

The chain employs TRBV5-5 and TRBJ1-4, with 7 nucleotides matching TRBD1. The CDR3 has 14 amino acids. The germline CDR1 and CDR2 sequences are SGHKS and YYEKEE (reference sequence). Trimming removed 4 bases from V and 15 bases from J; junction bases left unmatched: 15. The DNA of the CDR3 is TGTGCCAGCAGCGAGGACAGGTTAATGAGAGAGGTGTTTTTT. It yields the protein CASSEDRLMREVFF.

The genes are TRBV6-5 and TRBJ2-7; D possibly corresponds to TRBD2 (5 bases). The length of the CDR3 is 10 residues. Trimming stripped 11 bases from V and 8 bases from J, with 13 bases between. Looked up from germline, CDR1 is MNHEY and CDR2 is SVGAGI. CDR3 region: CAGTEGKQYF. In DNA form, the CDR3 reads TGTGCCGGCACTGAGGGTAAGCAGTACTTC.

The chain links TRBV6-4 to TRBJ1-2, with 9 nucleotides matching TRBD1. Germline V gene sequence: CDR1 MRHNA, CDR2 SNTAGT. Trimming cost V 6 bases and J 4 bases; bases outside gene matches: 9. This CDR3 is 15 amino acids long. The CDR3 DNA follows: TGTGCCAGCAGCCCTGGACAGGGGTTCGTCTATGGCTACACCTTC. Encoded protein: CASSPGQGFVYGYTF.

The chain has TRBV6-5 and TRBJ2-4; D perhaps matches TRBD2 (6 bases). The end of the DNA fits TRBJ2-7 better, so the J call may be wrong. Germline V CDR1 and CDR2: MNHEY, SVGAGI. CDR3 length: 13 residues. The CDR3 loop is CASGGTPCYEQYF. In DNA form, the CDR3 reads TGTGCCAGCGGGGGGACTCCTTGTTACGAGCAGTACTTC.

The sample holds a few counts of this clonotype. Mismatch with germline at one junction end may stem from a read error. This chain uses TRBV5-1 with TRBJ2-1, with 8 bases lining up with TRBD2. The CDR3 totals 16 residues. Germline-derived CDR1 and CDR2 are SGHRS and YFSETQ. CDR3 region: CASGLVGGAVYNEQFF. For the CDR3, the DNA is TGCGCCAGCGGCTTGGTCGGGGGGGCAGTCTACAATGAGCAGTTCTTC.

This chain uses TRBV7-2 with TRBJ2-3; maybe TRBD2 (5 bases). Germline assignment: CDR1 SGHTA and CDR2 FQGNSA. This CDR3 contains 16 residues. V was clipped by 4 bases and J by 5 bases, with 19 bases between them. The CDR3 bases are TGTGCCAGCAGCTCCCCGCCGGGCCGACGGGGAGATACGCAGTATTTT. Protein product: CASSSPPGRRGDTQYF.

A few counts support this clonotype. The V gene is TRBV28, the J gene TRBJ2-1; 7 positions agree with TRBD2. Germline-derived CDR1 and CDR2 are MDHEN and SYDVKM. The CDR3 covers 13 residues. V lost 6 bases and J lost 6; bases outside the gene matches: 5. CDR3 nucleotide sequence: TGTGCCAGCAGAGCCGGGACTATCAATGAGCAGTTCTTC. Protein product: CASRAGTINEQFF. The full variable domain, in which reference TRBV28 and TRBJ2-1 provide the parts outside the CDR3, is DVKVTQSSRYLVKRTGEKVFLECVQDMDHENMFWYRQDPGLGLRLIYFSYDVKMKEKGDIPEGYSVSREKKERFSLILESASTNQTSMYLCASRAGTINEQFFGPGTRLTVL.

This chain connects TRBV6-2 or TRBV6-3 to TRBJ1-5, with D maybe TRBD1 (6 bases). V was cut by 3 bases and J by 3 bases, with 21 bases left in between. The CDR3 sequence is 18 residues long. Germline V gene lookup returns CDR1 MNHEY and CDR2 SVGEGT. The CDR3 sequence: CASSYWGLRRTINQPQHF. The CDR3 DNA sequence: TGTGCCAGCAGTTATTGGGGGCTTCGGCGGACAATCAATCAGCCCCAGCATTTT.

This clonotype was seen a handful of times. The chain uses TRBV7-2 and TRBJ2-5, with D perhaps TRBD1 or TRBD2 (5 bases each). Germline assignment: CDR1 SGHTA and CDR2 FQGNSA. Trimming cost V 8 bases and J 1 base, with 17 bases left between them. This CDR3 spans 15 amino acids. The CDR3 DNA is TGTGCCAGCTCCCCGTCTCACGGGGCCCAAGAGACCCAGTACTTC. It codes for CASSPSHGAQETQYF.

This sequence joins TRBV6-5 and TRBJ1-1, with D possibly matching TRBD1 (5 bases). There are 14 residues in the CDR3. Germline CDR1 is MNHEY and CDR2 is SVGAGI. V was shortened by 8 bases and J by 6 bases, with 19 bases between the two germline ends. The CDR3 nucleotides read TGTGCCAGCCTAAACCCCAGGGATTCTTCTGAAGCTTTCTTT. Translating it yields CASLNPRDSSEAFF.

The CDR3 sequence is CASSLPTSGGRFRDTQYF. For the CDR3, the DNA is TGTGCCAGCAGTTTACCAACCAGCGGGGGCAGGTTCAGAGATACGCAGTATTTT. The gene calls are TRBV28 and TRBJ2-3; the match to TRBD2 covers 8 bases. The CDR3 loop spans 18 amino acids. Germline lookup yields CDR1 MDHEN and CDR2 SYDVKM. V dropped 2 bases and J dropped 5; count of bases not matched to a gene: 15.

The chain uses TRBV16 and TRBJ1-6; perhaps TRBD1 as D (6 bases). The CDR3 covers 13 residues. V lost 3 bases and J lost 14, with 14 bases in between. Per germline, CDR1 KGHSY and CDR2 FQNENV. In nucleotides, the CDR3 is TGTGCCAGCAGCCAGGGCGGCTACAGGGCCCTCCACTTT. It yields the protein CASSQGGYRALHF.

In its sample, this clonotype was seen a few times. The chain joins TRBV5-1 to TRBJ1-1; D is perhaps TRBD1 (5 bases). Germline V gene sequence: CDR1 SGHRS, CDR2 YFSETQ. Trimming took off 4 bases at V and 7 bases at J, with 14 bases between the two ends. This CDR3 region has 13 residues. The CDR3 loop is CASSSRTTGEAFF. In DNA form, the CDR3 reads TGCGCCAGCAGCAGTAGGACAACGGGTGAAGCTTTCTTT.

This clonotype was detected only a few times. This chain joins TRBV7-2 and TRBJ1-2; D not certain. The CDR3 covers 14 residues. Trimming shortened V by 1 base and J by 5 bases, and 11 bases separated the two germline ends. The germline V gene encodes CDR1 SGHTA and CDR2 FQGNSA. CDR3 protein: CASSLGSKIYGYTF. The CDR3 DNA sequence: TGTGCCAGCAGCTTAGGGTCCAAGATTTATGGCTACACCTTC.